This entry describes one TCR beta chain. What it binds is unknown. This sample is part of a study of blood T cells in healthy people across ages. Overall study findings and caveats: Changes seen in expanded clonotypes were possibly confounded by donor CMV status left unknown.

Donors were systemically healthy Caucasian individuals from Russia aged 6 to 90 years. PCR was performed a second time for about 7 to 12 cycles using a sample-barcoded 5' primer and a J-beta primer mix. TCRdb analysed the 5' RACE reads with MiXCR anew, one entry per CDR3 protein. The data show around 1,500,000 distinct CDR3 sequences, approximately 28% seen once. Germline V gene sequence: CDR1 DFQATT, CDR2 SNEGSKA (reference sequence). This CDR3 spans 14 amino acids. V trimming: 2 bases; J trimming: 4 bases; junction bases outside the gene matches: 2. Sequenced material: blood. This chain connects TRBV20-1 to TRBJ2-1, with TRBD2 matching over 10 bases. The receptor was derived from a woman in her thirties in good health. The CDR3 DNA follows: TGCAGTGCTAGACGTAGCGGGAGGTACAATGAGCAGTTCTTC. Protein sequence: CSARRSGRYNEQFF.